This T cell receptor beta chain came from a study of T cells in localized non-small cell lung cancer. Clones were sequenced by immunoSEQ multiplex PCR, and TCRdb holds only the in-frame ones, with some missing. The sample contains tens of thousands of clones, around 93% of which appear only once. For this clone: Antigen unknown.

CDR1 and CDR2 from the germline V gene are KGHSH and LQKENI. Deletions cut 2 bases from V and 2 bases from J, with 10 bases between. CDR3 length: 14 amino acids. General study points: The appearance of a median approximately 57 of the top 100 tumor clones was seen in adjacent lung. Tumor trailed uninvolved adjacent lung in T cell clonality, which peaked there.

This clonotype originated in a female donor of 60 years or more with stage I lung adenocarcinoma. The sequencing used peripheral blood, collected before any cancer treatment. The chain couples TRBV18 to TRBJ2-7, with D possibly matching TRBD1 (6 bases). The CDR3 bases are TGTGCCAGCTCACCAGAGACAGGACCCTACGAGCAGTACTTC. It codes for CASSPETGPYEQYF. The entire variable domain, with the rest obtained from reference TRBV18 and TRBJ2-7, is as follows: NAGVMQNPRHLVRRRGQEARLRCSPMKGHSHVYWYRQLPEEGLKFMVYLQKENIIDESGMPKERFSAEFPKEGPSILRIQQVVRGDSAAYFCASSPETGPYEQYFGPGTRLTVT.